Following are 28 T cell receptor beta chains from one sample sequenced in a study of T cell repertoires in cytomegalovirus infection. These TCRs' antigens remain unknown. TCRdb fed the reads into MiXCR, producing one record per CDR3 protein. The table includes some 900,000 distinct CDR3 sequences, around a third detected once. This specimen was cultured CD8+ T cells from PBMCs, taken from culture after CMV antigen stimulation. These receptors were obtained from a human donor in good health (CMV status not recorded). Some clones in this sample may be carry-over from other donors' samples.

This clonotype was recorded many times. In DNA form, the CDR3 reads TGTGCCAGCAGCCCCTATAGCGGAGTCCAAGAGACCCAGTACTTC. As protein: CASSPYSGVQETQYF. The chain recombines TRBV7-2 with TRBJ2-5, with D possibly TRBD2 on 6 matching bases. V was trimmed by 5 bases and J by 1 base, leaving 14 bases between them. The CDR3 loop spans 15 amino acids. Germline V gene sequence: CDR1 SGHTA, CDR2 FQGNSA.

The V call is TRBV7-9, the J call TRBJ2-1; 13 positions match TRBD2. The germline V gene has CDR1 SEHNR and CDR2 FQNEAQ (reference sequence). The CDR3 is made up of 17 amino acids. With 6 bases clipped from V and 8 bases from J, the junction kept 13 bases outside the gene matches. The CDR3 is CASSRLAGGPRVDEQFF. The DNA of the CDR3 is TGTGCCAGCAGTCGACTAGCGGGGGGTCCGAGGGTTGATGAGCAGTTCTTC.

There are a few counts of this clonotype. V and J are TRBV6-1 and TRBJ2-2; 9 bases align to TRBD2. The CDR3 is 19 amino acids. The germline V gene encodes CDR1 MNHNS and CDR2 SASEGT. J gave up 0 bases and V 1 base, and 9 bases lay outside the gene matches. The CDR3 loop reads CASSEEGLAGTTNTGELFF. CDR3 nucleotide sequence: TGTGCCAGCAGTGAAGAGGGTCTAGCGGGGACAACGAACACCGGGGAGCTGTTTTTT.

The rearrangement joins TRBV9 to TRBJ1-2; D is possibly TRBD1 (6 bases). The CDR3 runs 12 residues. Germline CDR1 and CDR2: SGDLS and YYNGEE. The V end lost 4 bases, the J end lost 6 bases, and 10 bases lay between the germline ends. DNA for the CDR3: TGTGCCAGCAGCCCTAAGGGGGATGGCTACACCTTC. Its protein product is CASSPKGDGYTF.

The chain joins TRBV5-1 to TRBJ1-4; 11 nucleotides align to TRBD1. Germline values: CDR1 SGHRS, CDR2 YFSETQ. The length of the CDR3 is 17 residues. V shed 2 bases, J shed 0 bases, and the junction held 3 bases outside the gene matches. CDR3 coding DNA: TGCGCCAGCAGCTTCGGGACAGGGGGAACAACTAATGAAAAACTGTTTTTT. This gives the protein CASSFGTGGTTNEKLFF.

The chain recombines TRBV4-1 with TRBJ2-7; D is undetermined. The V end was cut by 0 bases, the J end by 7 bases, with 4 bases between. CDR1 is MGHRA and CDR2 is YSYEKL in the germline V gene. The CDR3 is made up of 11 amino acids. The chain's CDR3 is CASSQDGEQYF. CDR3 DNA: TGCGCCAGCAGCCAAGATGGAGAGCAGTACTTC.

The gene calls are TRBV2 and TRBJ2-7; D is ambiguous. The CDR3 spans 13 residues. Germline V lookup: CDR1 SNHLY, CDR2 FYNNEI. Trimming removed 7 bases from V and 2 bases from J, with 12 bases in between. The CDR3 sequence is CASIGRATYEQYF. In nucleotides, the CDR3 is TGTGCCAGCATCGGAAGAGCTACCTACGAGCAGTACTTC.

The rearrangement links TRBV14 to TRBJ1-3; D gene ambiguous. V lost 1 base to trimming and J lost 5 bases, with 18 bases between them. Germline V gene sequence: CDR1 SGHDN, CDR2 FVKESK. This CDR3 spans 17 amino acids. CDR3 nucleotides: TGTGCCAGCAGCCAAGTTCTAAACCGGGCCCCGAGAAACACCATATATTTT. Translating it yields CASSQVLNRAPRNTIYF.

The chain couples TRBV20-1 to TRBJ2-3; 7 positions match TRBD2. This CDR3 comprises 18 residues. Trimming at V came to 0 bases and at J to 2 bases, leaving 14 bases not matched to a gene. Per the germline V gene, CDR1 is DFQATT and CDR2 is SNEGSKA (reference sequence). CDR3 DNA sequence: TGCAGTGCTAGAGATTCCTCGAGCAGCGGGGAGTCCACAGATACGCAGTATTTT. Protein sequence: CSARDSSSSGESTDTQYF.

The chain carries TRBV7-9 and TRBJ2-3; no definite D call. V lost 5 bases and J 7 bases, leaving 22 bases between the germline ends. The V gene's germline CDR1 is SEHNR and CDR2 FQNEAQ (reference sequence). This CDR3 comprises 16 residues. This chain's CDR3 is CASSARSGALGNTQYF. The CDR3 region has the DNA TGTGCCAGCAGCGCTCGATCGGGCGCCCTGGGGAATACGCAGTATTTT. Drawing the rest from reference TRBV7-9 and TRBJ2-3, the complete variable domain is DTGVSQNPRHKITKRGQNVTFRCDPISEHNRLYWYRQTLGQGPEFLTYFQNEAQLEKSRLLSDRFSAERPKGSFSTLEIQRTEQGDSAMYLCASSARSGALGNTQYFGPGTRLTVL.

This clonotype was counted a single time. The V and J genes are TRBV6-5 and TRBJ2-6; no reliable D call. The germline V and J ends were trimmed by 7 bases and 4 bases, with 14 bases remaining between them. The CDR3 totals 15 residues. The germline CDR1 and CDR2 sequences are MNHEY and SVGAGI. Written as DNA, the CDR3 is TGTGCCAGCACCCACGACCTTGGAGGGGCCAACGTCCTGACTTTC. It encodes CASTHDLGGANVLTF.

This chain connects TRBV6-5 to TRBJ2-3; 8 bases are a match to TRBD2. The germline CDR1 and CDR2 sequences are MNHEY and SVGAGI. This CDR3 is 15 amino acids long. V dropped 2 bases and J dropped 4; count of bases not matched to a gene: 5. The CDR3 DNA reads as TGTGCCAGCAGTTACGCAGCGGGGGTGCCAGATACGCAGTATTTT. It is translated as CASSYAAGVPDTQYF.

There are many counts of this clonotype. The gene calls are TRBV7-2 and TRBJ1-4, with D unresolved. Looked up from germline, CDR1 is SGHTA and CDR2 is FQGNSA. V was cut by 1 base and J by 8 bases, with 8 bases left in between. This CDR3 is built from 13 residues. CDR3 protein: CASSLGVGEKLFF. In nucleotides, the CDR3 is TGTGCCAGCAGCTTAGGGGTAGGCGAAAAACTGTTTTTT.

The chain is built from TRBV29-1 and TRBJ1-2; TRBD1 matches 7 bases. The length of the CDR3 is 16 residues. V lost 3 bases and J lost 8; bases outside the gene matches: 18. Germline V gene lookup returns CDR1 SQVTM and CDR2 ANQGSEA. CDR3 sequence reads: CSVDSTWDSSDEGYTF. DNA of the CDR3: TGCAGCGTTGATTCAACTTGGGACAGCTCAGATGAGGGCTACACCTTC.

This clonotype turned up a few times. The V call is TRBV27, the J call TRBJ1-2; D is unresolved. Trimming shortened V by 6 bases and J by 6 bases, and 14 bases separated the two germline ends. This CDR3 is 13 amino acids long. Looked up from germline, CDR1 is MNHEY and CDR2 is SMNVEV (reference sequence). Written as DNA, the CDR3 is TGTGCCAGCAGCCACACGGGGTTCAATGGCTACACCTTC. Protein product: CASSHTGFNGYTF.

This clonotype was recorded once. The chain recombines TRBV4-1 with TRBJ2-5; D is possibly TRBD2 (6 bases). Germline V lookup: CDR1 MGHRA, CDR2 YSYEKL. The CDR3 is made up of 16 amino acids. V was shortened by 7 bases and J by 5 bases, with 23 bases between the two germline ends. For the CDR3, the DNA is TGCGCCAGCACCCAGGCGGGACCCGACCCCACGGAGACCCAGTACTTC. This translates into CASTQAGPDPTETQYF.

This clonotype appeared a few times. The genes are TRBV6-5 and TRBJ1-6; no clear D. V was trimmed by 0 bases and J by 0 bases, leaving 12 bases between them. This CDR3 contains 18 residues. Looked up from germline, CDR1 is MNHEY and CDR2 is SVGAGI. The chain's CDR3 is CASSYSRRSSSYNSPLHF. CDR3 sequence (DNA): TGTGCCAGCAGTTACTCCAGGCGGTCGAGCTCCTATAATTCACCCCTCCACTTT.

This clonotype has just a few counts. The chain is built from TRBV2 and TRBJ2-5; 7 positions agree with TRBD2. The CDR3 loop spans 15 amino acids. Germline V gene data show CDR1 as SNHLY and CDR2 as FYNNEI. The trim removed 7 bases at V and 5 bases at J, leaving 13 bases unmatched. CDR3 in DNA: TGTGCCAGCATTCGAAGACTAGCCGATGGGGAGACCCAGTACTTC. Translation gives CASIRRLADGETQYF.

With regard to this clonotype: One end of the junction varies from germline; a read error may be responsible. This CDR3 is CAMSEGGGNSIYF. CDR3 nucleotides: TGTGCCATGAGTGAAGGGGGCGGAAACTCCATATATTTT. The chain uses TRBV10-3 and TRBJ1-3, with 7 nucleotides matching TRBD1. Germline lookup yields CDR1 ENHRY and CDR2 SYGVKD. The CDR3 runs 13 residues.

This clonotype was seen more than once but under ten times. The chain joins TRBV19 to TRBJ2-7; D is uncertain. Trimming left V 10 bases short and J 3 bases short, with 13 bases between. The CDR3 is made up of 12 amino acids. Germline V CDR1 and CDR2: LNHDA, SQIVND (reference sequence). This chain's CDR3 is CATLGPYYEQYF. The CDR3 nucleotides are TGTGCCACCCTTGGACCTTACTACGAGCAGTACTTC.

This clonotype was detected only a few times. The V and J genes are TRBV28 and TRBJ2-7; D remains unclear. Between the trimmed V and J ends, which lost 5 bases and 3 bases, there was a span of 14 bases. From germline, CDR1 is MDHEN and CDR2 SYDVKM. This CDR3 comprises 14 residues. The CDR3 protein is CASSPGVGDYEQYV. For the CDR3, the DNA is TGTGCCAGCAGTCCAGGCGTGGGTGACTACGAGCAGTACGTC.

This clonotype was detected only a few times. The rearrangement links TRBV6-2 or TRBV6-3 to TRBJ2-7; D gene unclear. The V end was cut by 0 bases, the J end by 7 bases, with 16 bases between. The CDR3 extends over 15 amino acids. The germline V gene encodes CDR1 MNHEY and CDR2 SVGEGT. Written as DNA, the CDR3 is TGTGCCAGCAGTTACTCGACTGGGCTCCTGGCGGAGCAGTACGTC. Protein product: CASSYSTGLLAEQYV.

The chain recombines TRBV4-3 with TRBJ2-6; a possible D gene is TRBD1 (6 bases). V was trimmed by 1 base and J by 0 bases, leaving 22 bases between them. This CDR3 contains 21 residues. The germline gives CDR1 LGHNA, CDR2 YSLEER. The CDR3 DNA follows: TGCGCCAGCAGCCAAGCTAGATGGGACACTGGGTGGTCCTCTGGGGCCAACGTCCTGACTTTC. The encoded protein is CASSQARWDTGWSSGANVLTF.

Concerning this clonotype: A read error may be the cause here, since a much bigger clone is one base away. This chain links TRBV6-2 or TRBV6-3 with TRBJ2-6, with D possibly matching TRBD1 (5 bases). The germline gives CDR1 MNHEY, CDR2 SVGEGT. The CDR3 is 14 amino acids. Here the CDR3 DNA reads TGTGCCAGCAGTCTTCTTACTGGGGCCAACGTCCCGACTTTC. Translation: CASSLLTGANVPTF.

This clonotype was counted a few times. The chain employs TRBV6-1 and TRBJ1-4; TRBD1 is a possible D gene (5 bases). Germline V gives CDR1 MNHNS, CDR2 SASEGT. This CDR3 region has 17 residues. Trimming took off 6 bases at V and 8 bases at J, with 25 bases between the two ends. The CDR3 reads CASRDLMMTALEEKLFF. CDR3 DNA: TGTGCCAGCAGAGATTTAATGATGACAGCTCTTGAGGAAAAACTGTTTTTT.

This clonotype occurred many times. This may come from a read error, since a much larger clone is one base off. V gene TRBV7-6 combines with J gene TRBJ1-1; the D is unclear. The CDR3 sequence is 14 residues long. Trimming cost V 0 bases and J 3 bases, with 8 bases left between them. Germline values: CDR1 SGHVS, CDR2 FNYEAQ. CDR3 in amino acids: CASSLARRDTEAFF. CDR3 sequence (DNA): TGTGCCAGCAGCTTAGCGCGAAGGGACACTGAAGCTTTCTTT.

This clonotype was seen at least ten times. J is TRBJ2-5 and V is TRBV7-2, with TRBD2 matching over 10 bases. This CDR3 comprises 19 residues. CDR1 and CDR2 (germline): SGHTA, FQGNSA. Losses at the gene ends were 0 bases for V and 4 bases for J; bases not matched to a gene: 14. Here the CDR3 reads CASSLASRRAGGLIETQYF. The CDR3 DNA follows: TGTGCCAGCAGCTTAGCCTCCCGACGAGCGGGGGGGCTGATAGAGACCCAGTACTTC.

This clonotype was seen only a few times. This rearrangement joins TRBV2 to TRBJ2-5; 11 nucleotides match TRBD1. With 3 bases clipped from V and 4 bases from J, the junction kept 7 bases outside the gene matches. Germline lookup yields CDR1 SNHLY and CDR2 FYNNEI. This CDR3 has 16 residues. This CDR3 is CASSDGTGGFAETQYF. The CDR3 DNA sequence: TGTGCCAGCAGTGACGGGACAGGGGGATTTGCAGAGACCCAGTACTTC. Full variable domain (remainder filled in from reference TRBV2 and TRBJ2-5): EPEVTQTPSHQVTQMGQEVILRCVPISNHLYFYWYRQILGQKVEFLVSFYNNEISEKSEIFDDQFSVERPDGSNFTLKIRSTKLEDSAMYFCASSDGTGGFAETQYFGPGTRLLVL.